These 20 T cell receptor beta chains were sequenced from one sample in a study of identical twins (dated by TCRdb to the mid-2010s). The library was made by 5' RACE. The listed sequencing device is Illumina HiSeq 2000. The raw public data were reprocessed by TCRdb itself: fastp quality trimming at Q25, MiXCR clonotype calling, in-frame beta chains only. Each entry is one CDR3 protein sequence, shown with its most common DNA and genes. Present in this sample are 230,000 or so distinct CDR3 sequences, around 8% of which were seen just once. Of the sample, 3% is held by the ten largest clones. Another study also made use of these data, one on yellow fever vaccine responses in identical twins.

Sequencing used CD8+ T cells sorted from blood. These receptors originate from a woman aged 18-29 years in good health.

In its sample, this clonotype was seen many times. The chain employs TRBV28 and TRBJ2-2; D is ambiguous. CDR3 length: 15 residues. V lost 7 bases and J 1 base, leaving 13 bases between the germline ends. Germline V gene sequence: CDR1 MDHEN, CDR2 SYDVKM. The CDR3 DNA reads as TGTGCCAGCAAACTTAGGCGGCAGAACACCGGGGAGCTGTTTTTT. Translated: CASKLRRQNTGELFF.

The CDR3 nucleotides read TGTGCCAGCAGTACTATCGCAGGGTTCAATGAGCAGTTCTTC. This codes for CASSTIAGFNEQFF. This chain uses TRBV28 with TRBJ2-1; possibly TRBD1 for D (5 bases). V was clipped by 5 bases and J by 6 bases, with 14 bases between them. The CDR3 is 14 residues long. Looked up from germline, CDR1 is MDHEN and CDR2 is SYDVKM.

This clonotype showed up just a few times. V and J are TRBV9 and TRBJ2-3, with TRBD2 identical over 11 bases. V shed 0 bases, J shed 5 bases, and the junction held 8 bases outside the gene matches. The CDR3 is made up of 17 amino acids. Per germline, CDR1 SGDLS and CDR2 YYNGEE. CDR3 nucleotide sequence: TGTGCCAGCAGCGTAGTTGGGCTAGCGGGGGGTAGAGATACGCAGTATTTT. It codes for CASSVVGLAGGRDTQYF. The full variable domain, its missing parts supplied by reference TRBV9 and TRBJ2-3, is DSGVTQTPKHLITATGQRVTLRCSPRSGDLSVYWYQQSLDQGLQFLIQYYNGEERAKGNILERFSAQQFPDLHSELNLSSLELGDSALYFCASSVVGLAGGRDTQYFGPGTRLTVL.

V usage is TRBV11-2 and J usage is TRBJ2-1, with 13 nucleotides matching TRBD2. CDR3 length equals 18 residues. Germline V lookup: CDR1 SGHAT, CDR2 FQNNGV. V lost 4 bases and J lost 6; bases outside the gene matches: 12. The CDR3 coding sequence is TGTGCCAGCAGCTCCAGGCGGGAACTAGCGGGGGGGCCCAATGAGCAGTTCTTC. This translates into CASSSRRELAGGPNEQFF.

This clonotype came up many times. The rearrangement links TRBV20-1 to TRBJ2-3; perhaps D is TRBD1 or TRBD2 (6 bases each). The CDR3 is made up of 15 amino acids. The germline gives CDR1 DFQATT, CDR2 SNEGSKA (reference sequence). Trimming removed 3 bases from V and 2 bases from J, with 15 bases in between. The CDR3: CSASGGGPYTDTQYF. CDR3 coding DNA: TGCAGTGCTAGTGGTGGGGGGCCATACACAGATACGCAGTATTTT.

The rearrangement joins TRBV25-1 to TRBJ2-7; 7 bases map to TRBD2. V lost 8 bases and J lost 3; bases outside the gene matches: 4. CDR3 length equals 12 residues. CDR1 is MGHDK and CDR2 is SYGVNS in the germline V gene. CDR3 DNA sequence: TGTGCCAGCGCGGGGAGGGTCTACGAGCAGTACTTC. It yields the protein CASAGRVYEQYF.

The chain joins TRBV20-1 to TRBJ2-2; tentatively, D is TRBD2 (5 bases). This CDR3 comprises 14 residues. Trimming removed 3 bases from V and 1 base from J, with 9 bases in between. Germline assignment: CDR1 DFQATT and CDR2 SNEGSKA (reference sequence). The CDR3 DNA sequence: TGCAGTGCTAGGAGCGGAGAGAACACCGGGGAGCTGTTTTTT. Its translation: CSARSGENTGELFF.

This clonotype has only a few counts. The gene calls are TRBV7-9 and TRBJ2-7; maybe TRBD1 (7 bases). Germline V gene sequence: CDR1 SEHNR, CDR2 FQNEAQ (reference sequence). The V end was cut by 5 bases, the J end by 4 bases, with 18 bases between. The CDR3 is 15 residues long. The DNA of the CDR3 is TGTGCCAGCAGCCCGCGGGACAGCCTGATATACGAGCAGTACTTC. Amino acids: CASSPRDSLIYEQYF. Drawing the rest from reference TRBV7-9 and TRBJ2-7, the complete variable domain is DTGVSQNPRHKITKRGQNVTFRCDPISEHNRLYWYRQTLGQGPEFLTYFQNEAQLEKSRLLSDRFSAERPKGSFSTLEIQRTEQGDSAMYLCASSPRDSLIYEQYFGPGTRLTVT.

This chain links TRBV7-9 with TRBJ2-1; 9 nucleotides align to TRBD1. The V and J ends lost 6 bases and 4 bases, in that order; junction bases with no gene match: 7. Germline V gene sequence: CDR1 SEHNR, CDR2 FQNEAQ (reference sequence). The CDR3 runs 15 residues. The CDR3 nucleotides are TGTGCCAGCAGGGGGACAGGGAAAGGGTACAATGAGCAGTTCTTC. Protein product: CASRGTGKGYNEQFF.

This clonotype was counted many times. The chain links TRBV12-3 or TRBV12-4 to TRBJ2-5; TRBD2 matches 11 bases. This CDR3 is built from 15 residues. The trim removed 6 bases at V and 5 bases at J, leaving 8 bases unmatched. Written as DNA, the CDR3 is TGTGCCAGCAGCCAAACTAGCGGGAGTATGGAGACCCAGTACTTC. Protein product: CASSQTSGSMETQYF.

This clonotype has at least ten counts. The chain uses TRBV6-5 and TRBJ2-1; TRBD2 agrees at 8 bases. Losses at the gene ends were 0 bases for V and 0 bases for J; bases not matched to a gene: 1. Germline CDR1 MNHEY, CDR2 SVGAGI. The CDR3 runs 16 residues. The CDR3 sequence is CASSYSGTSSYNEQFF. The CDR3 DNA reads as TGTGCCAGCAGTTACTCGGGGACTAGCTCCTACAATGAGCAGTTCTTC.

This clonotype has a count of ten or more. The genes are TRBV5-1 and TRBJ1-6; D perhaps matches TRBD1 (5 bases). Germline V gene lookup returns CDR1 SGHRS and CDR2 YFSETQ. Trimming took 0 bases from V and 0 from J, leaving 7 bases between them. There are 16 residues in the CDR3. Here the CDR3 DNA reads TGCGCCAGCAGCTTGGAGGGGAGCTCCTATAATTCACCCCTCCACTTT. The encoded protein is CASSLEGSSYNSPLHF.

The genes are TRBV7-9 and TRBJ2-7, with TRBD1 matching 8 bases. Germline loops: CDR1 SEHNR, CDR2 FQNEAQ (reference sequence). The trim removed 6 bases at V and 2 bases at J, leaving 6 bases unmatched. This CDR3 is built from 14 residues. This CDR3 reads CASRVQGEPYEQYF. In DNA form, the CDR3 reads TGTGCCAGCAGGGTACAGGGGGAACCCTACGAGCAGTACTTC.

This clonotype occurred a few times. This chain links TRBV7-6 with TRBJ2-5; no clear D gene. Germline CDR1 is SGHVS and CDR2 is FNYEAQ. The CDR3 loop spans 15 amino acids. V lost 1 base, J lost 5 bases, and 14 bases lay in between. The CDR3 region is CASSLGAALQETQYF. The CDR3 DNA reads TGTGCCAGCAGCTTAGGGGCGGCCTTACAGGAGACCCAGTACTTC.

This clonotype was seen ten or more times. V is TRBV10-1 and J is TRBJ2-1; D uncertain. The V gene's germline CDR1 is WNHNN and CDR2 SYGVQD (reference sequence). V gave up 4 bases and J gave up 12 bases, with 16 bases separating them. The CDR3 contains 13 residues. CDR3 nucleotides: TGCGCCAGCAGTGGACTGGACCTTACGGGGCAGTTCTTC. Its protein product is CASSGLDLTGQFF.

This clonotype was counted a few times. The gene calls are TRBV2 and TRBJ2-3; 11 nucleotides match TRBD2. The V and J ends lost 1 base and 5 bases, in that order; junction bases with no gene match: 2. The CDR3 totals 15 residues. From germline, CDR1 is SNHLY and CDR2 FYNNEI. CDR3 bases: TGTGCCAGCAGTGAAGTAGCGGGGGGGGAAGATACGCAGTATTTT. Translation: CASSEVAGGEDTQYF.

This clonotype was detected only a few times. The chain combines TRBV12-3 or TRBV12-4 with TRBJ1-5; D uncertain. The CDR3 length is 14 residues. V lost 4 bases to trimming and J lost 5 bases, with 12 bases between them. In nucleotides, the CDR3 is TGTGCCAGCAGTTCGGGCTGGGGTGATCAGCCCCAGCATTTT. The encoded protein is CASSSGWGDQPQHF.

The chain's CDR3 is CASSRGQASTDTQYF. CDR3 nucleotide sequence: TGTGCCAGCAGCAGAGGACAGGCTAGCACAGATACGCAGTATTTT. The chain has TRBV5-5 and TRBJ2-3; TRBD1 agrees at 7 bases. V shed 4 bases and J 0 bases; nucleotides not matched to a gene: 5. This CDR3 is built from 15 residues. Germline V gene sequence: CDR1 SGHKS, CDR2 YYEKEE (reference sequence). The full variable domain, rest sourced from reference TRBV5-5 and TRBJ2-3, is DAGVTQSPTHLIKTRGQQVTLRCSPISGHKSVSWYQQVLGQGPQFIFQYYEKEERGRGNFPDRFSARQFPNYSSELNVNALLLGDSALYLCASSRGQASTDTQYFGPGTRLTVL.

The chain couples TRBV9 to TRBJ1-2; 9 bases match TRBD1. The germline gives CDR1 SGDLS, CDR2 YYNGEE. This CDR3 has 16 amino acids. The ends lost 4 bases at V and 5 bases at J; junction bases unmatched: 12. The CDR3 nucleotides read TGTGCCAGCAGCCTTGGCGGTAGGGGGACAGGGTATGGCTACACCTTC. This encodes CASSLGGRGTGYGYTF.

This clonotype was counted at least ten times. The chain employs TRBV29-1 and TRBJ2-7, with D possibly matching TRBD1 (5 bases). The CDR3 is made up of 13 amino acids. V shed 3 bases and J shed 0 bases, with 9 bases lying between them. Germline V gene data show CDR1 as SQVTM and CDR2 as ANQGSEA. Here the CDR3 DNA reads TGCAGCGTTGAGGGGCAGTTCTCCTACGAGCAGTACTTC. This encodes CSVEGQFSYEQYF.